This T cell receptor beta chain was profiled in a study of OX40 agonist ivuxolimab in advanced cancers. Points on this clone: Antigen: not known.

The timepoints at which blood was sampled were baseline, cycle 4 day 1, and cycle 7 day 1. Using immunoSEQ multiplex PCR, the repertoire was profiled, and TCRdb retains in-frame clones only, with some absent. The sample consists of 150,000 to 170,000 clones, roughly 92% of them appearing once. The V and J ends lost 0 bases and 0 bases respectively, with 10 bases between them. Germline CDR1 reads SGDLS; CDR2 reads YYNGEE. The CDR3 totals 16 residues. Whole-study results and caveats: Expanded clones belonging to CD8+ T cells outnumbered, on average, those of CD4+.

This receptor was obtained from an adult with an advanced solid tumor such as melanoma, head and neck, liver or kidney cancer. The chain uses TRBV9 and TRBJ2-1; D is perhaps TRBD2 (6 bases). The sequencing used CD4+ or CD8+ T cells sorted from blood, collected in a trial of the OX40 agonist ivuxolimab. CDR3 bases: TGTGCCAGCAGCGTAGGGACTACCAGCTCCTACAATGAGCAGTTCTTC. Translated: CASSVGTTSSYNEQFF.